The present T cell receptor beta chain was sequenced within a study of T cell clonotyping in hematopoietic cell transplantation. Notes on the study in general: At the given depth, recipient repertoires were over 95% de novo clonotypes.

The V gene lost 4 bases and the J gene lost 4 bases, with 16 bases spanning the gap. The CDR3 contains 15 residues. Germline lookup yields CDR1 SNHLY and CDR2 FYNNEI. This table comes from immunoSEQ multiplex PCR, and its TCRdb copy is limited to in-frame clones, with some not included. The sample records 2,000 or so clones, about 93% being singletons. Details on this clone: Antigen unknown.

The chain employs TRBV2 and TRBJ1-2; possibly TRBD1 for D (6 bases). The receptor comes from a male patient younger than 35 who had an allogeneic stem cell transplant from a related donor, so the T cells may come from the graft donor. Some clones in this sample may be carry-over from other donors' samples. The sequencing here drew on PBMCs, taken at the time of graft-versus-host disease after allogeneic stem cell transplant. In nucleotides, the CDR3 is TGTGCCAGCAGTGCCAAAGGGGGGAAGGGCTATGGCTACACCTTC. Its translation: CASSAKGGKGYGYTF.